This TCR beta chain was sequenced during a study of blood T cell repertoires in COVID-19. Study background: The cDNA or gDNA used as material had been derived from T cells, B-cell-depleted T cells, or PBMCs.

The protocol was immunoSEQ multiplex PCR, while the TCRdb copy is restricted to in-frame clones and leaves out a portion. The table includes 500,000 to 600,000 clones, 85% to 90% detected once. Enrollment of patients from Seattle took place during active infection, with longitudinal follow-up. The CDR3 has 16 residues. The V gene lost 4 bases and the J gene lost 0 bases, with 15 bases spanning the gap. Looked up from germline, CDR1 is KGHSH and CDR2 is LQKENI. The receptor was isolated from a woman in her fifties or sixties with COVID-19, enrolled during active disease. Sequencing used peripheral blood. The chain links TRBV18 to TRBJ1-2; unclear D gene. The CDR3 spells CASSLNGPGTNYGYTF. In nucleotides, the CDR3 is TGTGCCAGCTCACTCAATGGTCCGGGGACTAACTATGGCTACACCTTC.